The rows below give T cell receptor beta chains drawn from one sample of a study of beta chain features in type 1 diabetes. TCRdb's table, derived via immunoSEQ multiplex PCR, lists solely in-frame clones and lacks some. The top ten hold around 0.065% of the sample, which has hundreds of thousands of clones, 30% seen once. Material for sequencing was naive CD4+ T cells from blood. The receptors derive from a man aged 18 to 29 in good health. The CDR3 runs from the conserved cysteine through the conserved F or W. The D gene is left open where the match is weak. Rows may omit the clone size; those that give it use once, few, many or a size class.

d_call	v_call	clone_size	j_call	cdr3_aa	cdr3_nt
NA	TRBV9	NA	TRBJ1-1	CASSVSPANTEAFF	TGTGCCAGCAGCGTAAGTCCAGCGAACACTGAAGCTTTCTTT
TRBD1	TRBV28	NA	TRBJ2-3	CASSPPQGARMTDTQYF	TGTGCCAGCAGTCCCCCACAGGGGGCGAGGATGACAGATACGCAGTATTTT
NA	TRBV29-1	few	TRBJ2-7	CSVPSRVRHEQYF	TGCAGCGTTCCTTCGCGAGTACGCCACGAGCAGTACTTC
NA	TRBV7-2	NA	TRBJ2-3	CASSGGRTDTQYF	TGTGCCAGCAGCGGGGGACGCACAGATACGCAGTATTTT
NA	TRBV5-1	NA	TRBJ2-1	CASSLGLANYNEQFF	TGCGCCAGCAGCTTGGGGCTAGCGAACTACAATGAGCAGTTCTTC
TRBD1	TRBV28	few	TRBJ1-5	CASSYSDRGNQPQHF	TGTGCCAGCAGTTATTCGGACAGGGGCAATCAGCCCCAGCATTTT
NA	TRBV30	NA	TRBJ1-2	CAWSEGESVYGYTF	TGTGCCTGGAGTGAGGGGGAATCAGTCTATGGCTACACCTTC
NA	TRBV30	few	TRBJ2-1	CAWSVAARQKFF	TGTGCCTGGAGTGTAGCGGCCAGACAAAAATTCTTC
TRBD2	TRBV15	NA	TRBJ2-5	CATSPTRASGMETQYF	TGTGCCACCAGTCCAACCCGGGCTAGCGGGATGGAGACCCAGTACTTC
NA	TRBV15	NA	TRBJ1-4	CATSRGGGTNEKLFF	TGTGCCACCAGCAGAGGTGGGGGCACTAATGAAAAACTGTTTTTT
NA	TRBV19	NA	TRBJ2-7	CASSRGKSSYEQYF	TGTGCCAGCAGCAGGGGAAAAAGCTCCTACGAGCAGTACTTC
TRBD2	TRBV30	few	TRBJ2-5	CAWEGLAGRETQYF	TGTGCCTGGGAGGGCCTAGCGGGTAGAGAGACCCAGTACTTC
TRBD2	TRBV7-9	NA	TRBJ2-1	CASSPSGSGIQFF	TGTGCCAGCAGCCCCTCGGGTAGCGGGATACAGTTCTTC
NA	TRBV4-3	NA	TRBJ1-5	CASSQEKQGYQPQHF	TGCGCCAGCAGCCAGGAGAAACAGGGCTATCAGCCCCAGCATTTT
TRBD2	TRBV7-9	NA	TRBJ2-5	CASSLATSGRTQETQYF	TGTGCCAGCAGCCTAGCCACTAGCGGGAGGACTCAAGAGACCCAGTACTTC
NA	TRBV7-9	few	TRBJ2-7	CASSLPGTLYEQYF	TGTGCCAGCAGCCTTCCCGGGACCCTTTACGAGCAGTACTTC
NA	TRBV7-6	few	TRBJ2-1	CASSLWQGLGNEQFF	TGTGCCAGCAGCTTATGGCAGGGGTTAGGCAATGAGCAGTTCTTC
NA	TRBV6-1	NA	TRBJ2-3	CASSEAFTDTQYF	TGTGCCAGCAGTGAGGCCTTCACAGATACGCAGTATTTT
NA	TRBV7-9	few	TRBJ2-7	CASSPSVTYEQYF	TGTGCCAGCAGCCCTAGCGTTACCTACGAGCAGTACTTC
TRBD2	TRBV9	few	TRBJ2-7	CASSEGLTAYEQYF	TGTGCCAGCAGTGAGGGACTAACAGCCTACGAGCAGTACTTC
NA	TRBV15	NA	TRBJ2-1	CATSRDMGDNEQFF	TGTGCCACCAGCAGAGACATGGGGGACAATGAGCAGTTCTTC
TRBD2	TRBV28	few	TRBJ2-7	CASRPTSGAPYEQYF	TGTGCCAGCAGACCAACTAGCGGAGCACCCTACGAGCAGTACTTC
NA	TRBV28	few	TRBJ2-7	CASRILGYEQYF	TGTGCCAGCAGAATTCTCGGCTACGAGCAGTACTTC
TRBD2	TRBV29-1	NA	TRBJ2-1	CSVEDPSGSSYNEQFF	TGCAGCGTTGAAGATCCTAGCGGGAGCTCCTACAATGAGCAGTTCTTC
NA	TRBV14	NA	TRBJ2-3	CASSRLTSADTQYF	TGTGCCAGCAGCCGCCTCACCTCGGCAGATACGCAGTATTTT
NA	TRBV6-6	NA	TRBJ2-7	CASSRQLTSSYEQYF	TGTGCCAGCAGCCGACAGCTTACCAGCTCCTACGAGCAGTACTTC
TRBD1	TRBV30	few	TRBJ1-1	CAWGRGQGLNTEAFF	TGTGCCTGGGGTAGGGGACAGGGATTGAACACTGAAGCTTTCTTT
NA	TRBV9	few	TRBJ2-1	CASSQQPDSYNEQFF	TGTGCCAGCAGCCAGCAGCCTGACTCCTACAATGAGCAGTTCTTC
NA	TRBV13	NA	TRBJ2-7	CASTPPLSYEQYF	TGTGCCAGCACTCCGCCTCTCTCCTACGAGCAGTACTTC
TRBD1	TRBV5-6	few	TRBJ2-5	CASSLDRGLSGFNF	TGTGCCAGCAGCCTTGACAGGGGGCTGAGCGGATTCAACTTC
TRBD1	TRBV19	few	TRBJ2-7	CASSIGTVYEQYF	TGTGCCAGTAGCATCGGGACAGTATACGAGCAGTACTTC
TRBD2	TRBV25-1	NA	TRBJ2-1	CASSEWAGDRNEQFF	TGTGCCAGCAGTGAATGGGCGGGAGATCGAAATGAGCAGTTCTTC
NA	TRBV30	NA	TRBJ1-4	CAWSVWTGLILGNEKLFF	TGTGCCTGGAGTGTATGGACGGGGCTGATACTGGGTAATGAAAAACTGTTTTTT
TRBD1	TRBV14	NA	TRBJ2-7	CASSQVGTGFSYEQYF	TGTGCCAGCAGCCAAGTTGGGACAGGGTTCTCCTACGAGCAGTACTTC
NA	TRBV6-1	NA	TRBJ2-7	CASSEMEGLTPYEQYF	TGTGCCAGCAGTGAGATGGAAGGCCTGACCCCCTACGAGCAGTACTTC
NA	TRBV14	few	TRBJ2-7	CASSQARGEQYF	TGTGCCAGCAGCCAAGCCAGGGGCGAGCAGTACTTC
TRBD1	TRBV7-2	NA	TRBJ2-7	CASSFGDRDSYEQYF	TGTGCCAGCAGCTTCGGGGACAGGGATTCCTACGAGCAGTACTTC
NA	TRBV19	once	TRBJ2-2	CASSIWSSPPGELFF	TGTGCCAGTAGTATCTGGAGTTCTCCCCCCGGGGAGCTGTTTTTT
NA	TRBV6-6	once	TRBJ2-3	CASSYEDTQYF	TGTGCCAGCAGTTACGAAGATACGCAGTATTTT
NA	TRBV28	few	TRBJ1-6	CASIVGQPNSPLHF	TGTGCCAGCATTGTAGGGCAGCCTAATTCACCCCTCCACTTT
NA	TRBV25-1	few	TRBJ2-1	CATLGTLLYNEQFF	TGTGCCACCCTAGGGACTCTACTCTACAATGAGCAGTTCTTC
NA	TRBV4-2	few	TRBJ2-3	CAGSRDSTDTQYF	TGTGCCGGCTCCAGGGATAGCACAGATACGCAGTATTTT
NA	TRBV7-2	NA	TRBJ2-3	CASSFTRHTDTQYF	TGTGCCAGCAGCTTTACCAGGCACACAGATACGCAGTATTTT
TRBD2	TRBV4-2	NA	TRBJ2-7	CASSPSGGRATYEQYF	TGTGCCAGCAGCCCTAGTGGCGGGAGGGCCACCTACGAGCAGTACTTC
NA	TRBV20-1	NA	TRBJ2-3	CSAQMADTQYF	TGCAGTGCTCAGATGGCAGATACGCAGTATTTT
TRBD1	TRBV7-2	NA	TRBJ1-3	CASSPSQTGGNTIYF	TGTGCCAGCAGTCCCTCTCAGACAGGGGGAAACACCATATATTTT